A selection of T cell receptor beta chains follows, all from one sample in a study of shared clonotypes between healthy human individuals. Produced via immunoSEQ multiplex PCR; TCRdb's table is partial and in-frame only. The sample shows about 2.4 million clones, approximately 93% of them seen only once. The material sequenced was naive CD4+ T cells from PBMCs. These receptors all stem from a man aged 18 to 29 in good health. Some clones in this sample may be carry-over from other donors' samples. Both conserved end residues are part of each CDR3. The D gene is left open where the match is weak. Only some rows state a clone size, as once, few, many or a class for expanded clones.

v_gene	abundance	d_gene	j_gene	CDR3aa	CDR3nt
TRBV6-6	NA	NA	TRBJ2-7	CASSYSGTRSYEQYF	TGTGCCAGCAGTTATTCCGGGACACGCTCCTACGAGCAGTACTTC
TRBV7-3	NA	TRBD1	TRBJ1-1	CASSLGPVRGVAEAFF	TGTGCCAGCAGCTTAGGCCCGGTCAGGGGGGTTGCTGAAGCTTTCTTT
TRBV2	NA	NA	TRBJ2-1	CASSEGRQNEQFF	TGTGCCAGCAGTGAGGGTCGCCAGAATGAGCAGTTCTTC
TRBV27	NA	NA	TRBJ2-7	CASSFSDRYYEQYF	TGTGCCAGCAGTTTTTCGGACAGATACTACGAGCAGTACTTC
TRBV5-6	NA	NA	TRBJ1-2	CASSLTVQGYTF	TGTGCCAGCAGCTTGACAGTGCAAGGCTACACCTTC
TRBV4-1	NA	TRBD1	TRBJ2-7	CASSLGQGTYEQYF	TGCGCCAGCAGCCTTGGACAGGGAACTTACGAGCAGTACTTC
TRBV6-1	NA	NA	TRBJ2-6	CASRGPSGANVLTF	TGTGCCAGCAGAGGTCCTTCTGGGGCCAACGTCCTGACTTTC
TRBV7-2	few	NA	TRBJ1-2	CASSTQTSGQLGYTF	TGTGCCAGCAGCACCCAGACCTCAGGACAGTTGGGCTATACCTTC
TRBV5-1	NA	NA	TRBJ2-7	CASSWGRDFHEQYF	TGCGCCAGCAGCTGGGGCCGGGACTTTCACGAGCAGTACTTC
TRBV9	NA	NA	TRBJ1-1	CASSVGSRDEAFF	TGTGCCAGCAGCGTAGGGTCTCGGGATGAAGCTTTCTTT
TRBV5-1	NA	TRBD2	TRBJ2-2	CASSFLAGTNTGELFF	TGCGCCAGCAGCTTCCTAGCGGGGACGAACACCGGGGAGCTGTTTTTT
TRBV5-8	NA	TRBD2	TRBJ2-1	CASSPKGSGRAGEQFF	TGTGCCAGCAGCCCGAAGGGTAGCGGGAGGGCGGGGGAGCAGTTCTTC
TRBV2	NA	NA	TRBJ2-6	CASSEESRGSYSGANVLTF	TGTGCCAGCAGTGAAGAGAGCCGGGGGAGTTACTCTGGGGCCAACGTCCTGACTTTC
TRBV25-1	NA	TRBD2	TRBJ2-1	CASSESRTSGRYYNEQFF	TGTGCCAGCAGTGAATCCCGGACTAGCGGGAGGTACTACAATGAGCAGTTCTTC
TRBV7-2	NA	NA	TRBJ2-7	CASSPRGTVSSYEQYF	TGTGCCAGCAGCCCTAGGGGGACTGTCAGCTCCTACGAGCAGTACTTC
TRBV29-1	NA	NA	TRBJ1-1	CSVQIILTRNTEAFF	TGCAGCGTTCAGATAATTCTAACCAGGAACACTGAAGCTTTCTTT
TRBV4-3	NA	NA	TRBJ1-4	CASSQDIVGTNEKLFF	TGCGCCAGCAGCCAAGATATTGTGGGCACTAATGAAAAACTGTTTTTT
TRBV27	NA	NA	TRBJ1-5	CASRPDGATDSNQPQHF	TGTGCCAGCAGGCCCGATGGCGCCACCGATAGCAATCAGCCCCAGCATTTT
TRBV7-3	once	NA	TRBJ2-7	CASSLQGGDEQYF	TGTGCCAGCAGCTTACAGGGCGGGGACGAGCAGTACTTC
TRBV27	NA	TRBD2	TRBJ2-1	CASSLWELAGPLNEQFF	TGTGCCAGCAGTTTATGGGAGCTAGCGGGGCCCCTCAATGAGCAGTTCTTC
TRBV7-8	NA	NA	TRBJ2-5	CASSHDSALQETQYF	TGTGCCAGCAGCCACGACAGTGCCTTACAAGAGACCCAGTACTTC
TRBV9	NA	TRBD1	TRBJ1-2	CASSPGQGVYYGYTF	TGTGCCAGCAGCCCAGGACAGGGTGTCTACTATGGCTACACCTTC
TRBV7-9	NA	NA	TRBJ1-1	CASSHGRGGTEAFF	TGTGCCAGCAGCCACGGACGGGGAGGCACTGAAGCTTTCTTT
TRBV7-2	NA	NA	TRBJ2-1	CASSYSGDNSYNEQFF	TGTGCCAGCAGCTATAGCGGTGACAACTCCTACAATGAGCAGTTCTTC
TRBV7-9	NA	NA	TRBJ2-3	CASTESNGGSAADTQYF	TGTGCCAGCACCGAAAGCAATGGGGGAAGTGCGGCAGATACGCAGTATTTT
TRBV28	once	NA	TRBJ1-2	CASSLTALGQPNYGYTF	TGTGCCAGCAGTTTAACGGCCTTGGGCCAGCCAAACTATGGCTACACCTTC
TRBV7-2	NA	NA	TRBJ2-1	CASSNWGQPSYNEQFF	TGTGCCAGCAGCAATTGGGGACAACCCTCCTACAATGAGCAGTTCTTC
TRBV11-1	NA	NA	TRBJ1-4	CASSRDGNEKLFF	TGTGCCAGCAGCAGGGACGGTAATGAAAAACTGTTTTTT
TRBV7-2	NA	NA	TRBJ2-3	CASSLESKDTQYF	TGTGCCAGCAGCTTAGAGTCAAAGGATACGCAGTATTTT
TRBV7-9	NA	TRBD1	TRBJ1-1	CASSSSDRANTEAFF	TGTGCCAGCAGCTCGTCGGACAGGGCGAACACTGAAGCTTTCTTT
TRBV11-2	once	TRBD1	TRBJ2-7	CASSRTGPTYEQYF	TGTGCCAGCAGCCGGACAGGGCCAACCTACGAGCAGTACTTC
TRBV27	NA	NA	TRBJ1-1	CASSLRSIIGNTEAFF	TGTGCCAGCAGTTTACGCTCCATCATCGGGAACACTGAAGCTTTCTTT
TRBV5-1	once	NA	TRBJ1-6	CASSPGVDPAPRSPLHF	TGCGCCAGCAGCCCCGGTGTGGACCCCGCCCCACGATCACCCCTCCACTTT
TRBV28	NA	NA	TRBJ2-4	CASSLGGDGNIQYF	TGTGCCAGCAGTTTGGGGGGAGATGGGAACATTCAGTACTTC
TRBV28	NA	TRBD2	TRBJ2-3	CASSEREYTDTQYF	TGTGCCAGCAGCGAGCGGGAATACACAGATACGCAGTATTTT
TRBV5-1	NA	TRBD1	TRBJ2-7	CASSQTPGQTYEQYF	TGCGCCAGCAGCCAAACTCCGGGACAGACCTACGAGCAGTACTTC
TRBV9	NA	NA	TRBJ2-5	CASSVSSLGSAGPETQYF	TGTGCCAGCAGCGTATCTTCATTGGGCTCTGCCGGCCCGGAGACCCAGTACTTC
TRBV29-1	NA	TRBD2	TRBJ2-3	CSVEGTISTDTQYF	TGCAGCGTGGAAGGGACTATTAGCACAGATACGCAGTATTTT
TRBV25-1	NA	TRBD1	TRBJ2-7	CASSEHRGTPHYEQYF	TGTGCCAGCAGTGAACACAGGGGTACCCCACACTACGAGCAGTACTTC
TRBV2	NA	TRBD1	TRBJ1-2	CASSTGVGYTF	TGTGCCAGCAGTACAGGGGTAGGCTACACCTTC
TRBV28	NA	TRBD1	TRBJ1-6	CASSPDRVGSPLHF	TGTGCCAGCAGTCCCGACAGGGTAGGATCACCCCTCCACTTT
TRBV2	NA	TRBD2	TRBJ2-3	CASRGLAGGQAYSTDTQYF	TGTGCCAGCAGAGGACTAGCGGGAGGACAAGCCTATAGCACAGATACGCAGTATTTT
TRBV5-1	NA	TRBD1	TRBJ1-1	CASSTGGTEAFF	TGCGCCAGCAGTACAGGGGGCACTGAAGCTTTCTTT
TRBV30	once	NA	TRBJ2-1	CAWSELASYNEQFF	TGTGCCTGGAGTGAGCTAGCTTCATACAATGAGCAGTTCTTC
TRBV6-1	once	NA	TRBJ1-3	CATAEQPGNTIYF	TGTGCCACCGCCGAACAACCCGGAAACACCATATATTTT
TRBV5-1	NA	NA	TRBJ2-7	CASSFGSPFVWEQYF	TGCGCCAGCAGCTTCGGATCCCCTTTCGTGTGGGAGCAGTACTTC
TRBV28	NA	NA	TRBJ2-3	CASRMTRALGGDTQYF	TGTGCCAGCAGGATGACCCGGGCTCTGGGCGGGGATACGCAGTATTTT
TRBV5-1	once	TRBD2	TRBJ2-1	CASSPRTSSYNEQFF	TGCGCCAGCAGCCCCCGGACTAGCTCCTACAATGAGCAGTTCTTC
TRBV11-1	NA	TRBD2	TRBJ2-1	CASSSFTSGRLYNEQFF	TGTGCCAGCAGCTCCTTTACTAGCGGGAGGCTATACAATGAGCAGTTCTTC